This record looks at one TCR beta chain sequence and its context. What it recognizes is unknown. CDR3 length equals 16 residues. Trimming shortened V by 6 bases and J by 2 bases, and 19 bases separated the two germline ends. Germline-derived CDR1 and CDR2 are DFQATT and SNEGSKA (reference sequence). The data are from a study of T-cell reconstitution after alpha-beta-depleted transplantation in children. General study results and limits: Surviving recipient cells, namely T cells and thymic progenitors, were the source of high day-60 TCRbeta diversity in some patients. One year after transplant, T-cell counts and diversity came mostly from newly produced T cells. About two months after transplant, alpha-beta T cells reportedly came from several hundred expanded graft clones.

Construction of the TCRbeta library involved unique molecular identifiers. TCRdb ran MiXCR on the PCR reads and lists one entry per CDR3 protein. The sample records about 98,000 distinct CDR3 sequences, about 25% being singletons. Material: PBMCs, obtained before TCRalphabeta/CD19-depleted stem cell transplant. The chain is built from TRBV20-1 and TRBJ2-2; possible D gene TRBD2, 6 bases. This receptor was identified in a boy younger than 10 with acute lymphoblastic leukemia, due to receive a stem cell transplant. The CDR3 region is CSAREERRENTGELFF. Written as DNA, the CDR3 is TGCAGTGCCCGTGAGGAGCGGAGGGAAAACACCGGGGAGCTGTTTTTT.